This T cell receptor beta chain was found in a study of control samples from healthy donors and cancer patients. Sequenced by immunoSEQ multiplex PCR; TCRdb stores in-frame clones only, minus some. The table lists 260,000 or so clones, approximately 80% of them singletons, with less than 15% in the top ten. Germline V gene sequence: CDR1 SGDLS, CDR2 YYNGEE. This CDR3 is built from 14 residues. The V end lost 4 bases, the J end lost 3 bases, and 10 bases lay between the germline ends. The V gene is TRBV9, the J gene TRBJ2-2; D gene ambiguous. This clonotype was obtained from a woman aged 55-75 years with lung cancer. The sequencing sample was made of PBMCs. The CDR3 nucleotides are TGTGCCAGCAGCCCTAGAACTTACACCGGGGAGCTGTTTTTT. Translation gives CASSPRTYTGELFF.